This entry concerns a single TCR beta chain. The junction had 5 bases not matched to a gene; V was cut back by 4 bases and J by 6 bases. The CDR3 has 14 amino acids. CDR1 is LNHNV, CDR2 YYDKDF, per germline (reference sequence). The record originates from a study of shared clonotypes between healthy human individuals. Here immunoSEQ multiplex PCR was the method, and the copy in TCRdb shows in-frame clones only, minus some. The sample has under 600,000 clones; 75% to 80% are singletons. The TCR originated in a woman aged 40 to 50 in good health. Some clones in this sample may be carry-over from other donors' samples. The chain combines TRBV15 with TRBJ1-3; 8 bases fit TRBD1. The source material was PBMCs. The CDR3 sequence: CATSTDRGKNTIYF. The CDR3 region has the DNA TGTGCCACCAGCACAGACAGGGGCAAAAACACCATATATTTT.